This T cell receptor beta chain came from a study of human T cells and chemical hapten exposure. TCRdb ran MiXCR on the RACE reads and lists one entry per CDR3 protein. The sample carries 30,000 to 35,000 distinct CDR3 sequences, around 5% recorded once. This clonotype was seen repeatedly, ten times or more. This CDR3 has 14 amino acids. Germline loops: CDR1 SQVTM, CDR2 ANQGSEA. V was shortened by 1 base and J by 0 bases, with 9 bases between the two germline ends. The time point denotes: healthy volunteer bleed at 6 weeks. The starting material, unfractionated whole blood, was used for total RNA extraction.

The clonotype originates from a human donor in good health. Some clones in this sample may be carry-over from other donors' samples. The sample comprised whole blood. The gene calls are TRBV29-1 and TRBJ1-1, with unresolved D. The CDR3 DNA reads TGCAGCGTTGAAGCCCCCGGAATGAACACTGAAGCTTTCTTT. It is translated as CSVEAPGMNTEAFF.